The clone carrying this T cell receptor beta chain was counted a few times. V was cut by 2 bases and J by 0 bases, with 9 bases left in between. Per germline, CDR1 SGHKS and CDR2 YYEKEE (reference sequence). The length of the CDR3 is 16 residues. These data come from a study of T-cell reconstitution after alpha-beta-depleted transplantation in children. Unique molecular identifiers tagged the TCRbeta library. TCRdb passed the PCR reads through MiXCR, listing each CDR3 protein once. The table records some 840,000 distinct CDR3 sequences, roughly 15% of them present only once. The source is a male patient aged 10 to 17 who had a stem cell transplant for acute lymphoblastic leukemia, so the T cells may come from the graft donor. The sample was PBMCs, mostly from graft donor cells, taken 360 days after TCRalphabeta/CD19-depleted stem cell transplant. This chain joins TRBV5-5 and TRBJ2-6; D is ambiguous. The CDR3 loop reads CASSFGEGSGANVLTF. The CDR3 DNA is TGTGCCAGCAGCTTCGGCGAAGGCTCTGGGGCCAACGTCCTGACTTTC.